The clone carrying this TCR beta chain has only one observation. Antigen specificity is unknown. The sample belongs to a study of follicular helper T cells after annual influenza vaccination. Study information: For some subjects, blood spans the 2013-2014, 2014-2015 and 2015-2016 annual vaccinations. Study-level findings and limits: Rare clonotypes were missed; only about 9.5-23% of cells gave TCRB. Successive annual vaccinations recalled a recurrent oligoclonal ICOS+CD38+ cTfh response with influenza-specific clonotypes.

Deletions cut 0 bases from V and 7 bases from J, with 7 bases between. The CDR3 totals 12 residues. CDR1 is SGHRS, CDR2 YFSETQ, per germline. The protocol was immunoSEQ multiplex PCR, while the TCRdb copy is restricted to in-frame clones and leaves out a portion. The sample lists roughly 13,000 clones; 80% to 90% were seen once. Documented time point: 2014-2015 season, pre-vaccination. Community-dwelling subjects without influenza vaccination in the prior 6 months were enrolled. Source: CXCR5- memory CD4+ T cells sorted from blood, taken on the day of influenza vaccination. J is TRBJ1-1 and V is TRBV5-1; D is undetermined. This sequence originates from an adult who received the influenza vaccine. The CDR3 nucleotides read TGCGCCAGCAGCTTGGGGGCGGATGAAGCTTTCTTT. Translation gives CASSLGADEAFF.